The rows below give T cell receptor beta chains drawn from one sample of a study of Ad26.COV2.S vaccination and SARS-CoV-2 variants. Using immunoSEQ multiplex PCR, the repertoire was profiled, and TCRdb retains in-frame clones only, with some absent. The table includes about 680,000 clones, around 90% detected once. This specimen consisted of peripheral blood, obtained in a trial of Ad26.COV2.S vaccine versus placebo. Receptor source: a person between 18 and 65 years old who received the Ad26.COV2.S COVID-19 vaccine or a placebo. Both conserved end residues are trimmed from each CDR3. Each record gives: J gene, CDR3 length, V gene, CDR3 protein.

J gene: TRBJ1-2
CDR3 length: 13
V gene: TRBV6-5
CDR3 protein: ASHSDRASNYGYT

J gene: TRBJ1-4
CDR3 length: 10
V gene: TRBV7-9
CDR3 protein: ASSSGTEELF

J gene: TRBJ2-1
CDR3 length: 14
V gene: TRBV4-2
CDR3 protein: ASSQRGSGRAAEQF

J gene: TRBJ1-5
CDR3 length: 13
V gene: TRBV6-6
CDR3 protein: ASSYNQGGNQPQH

J gene: TRBJ1-6
CDR3 length: 12
V gene: TRBV7-6
CDR3 protein: ASSLAAGSSPLH

J gene: TRBJ2-5
CDR3 length: 13
V gene: TRBV11-3
CDR3 protein: ASSLGLAAQETQY

J gene: TRBJ2-3
CDR3 length: 12
V gene: TRBV7-9
CDR3 protein: ASSLIGRSDTQY

J gene: TRBJ1-2
CDR3 length: 12
V gene: TRBV6-5
CDR3 protein: ASRVDRGDYGYT

J gene: TRBJ1-1
CDR3 length: 11
V gene: TRBV12-3/TRBV12-4
CDR3 protein: ASTGGAGTEAF

J gene: TRBJ1-1
CDR3 length: 11
V gene: TRBV5-5
CDR3 protein: ASSLPQGTEAF

J gene: TRBJ2-2
CDR3 length: 13
V gene: TRBV25-1
CDR3 protein: ASSLTSGAGGELF

J gene: TRBJ2-5
CDR3 length: 13
V gene: TRBV5-8
CDR3 protein: ASIPGQGKLETQY

J gene: TRBJ2-3
CDR3 length: 12
V gene: TRBV10-3
CDR3 protein: AIRADREGDTQY